The next 14 T cell receptor beta chains were all read from a single sample in a study of Tregs in tolerant kidney transplant recipients. Method: immunoSEQ multiplex PCR; TCRdb's copy keeps in-frame clones and lacks some. The table has some 80,000 clones, under 98% seen once. Source: CD4+ T cells from blood, taken before the transplant. These receptor sequences come from a human donor who received a combined kidney and bone marrow transplant.

In DNA form, the CDR3 reads TGTGCCAGTACCCAAGGGAGGGGGTACGAGCAGTACTTC. Translating gives CASTQGRGYEQYF. This rearrangement joins TRBV19 to TRBJ2-7; the D gene is possibly TRBD2 (7 bases). Germline V lookup: CDR1 LNHDA, CDR2 SQIVND (reference sequence). This CDR3 has 13 residues. V lost 7 bases to trimming and J lost 4 bases, with 14 bases between them.

The chain uses TRBV2 and TRBJ1-5; D not certain. There are 12 residues in the CDR3. Germline CDR1 SNHLY, CDR2 FYNNEI. V gave up 6 bases and J gave up 7 bases, with 10 bases separating them. CDR3 amino acids: CASRSEGQPQHF. As DNA, the CDR3 is TGTGCCAGCAGGTCGGAGGGACAGCCCCAGCATTTT.

V and J are TRBV28 and TRBJ2-7; 7 positions match TRBD1. The V and J ends lost 6 bases and 3 bases, in that order; junction bases with no gene match: 5. The CDR3 is 13 residues long. The germline V gene encodes CDR1 MDHEN and CDR2 SYDVKM. This CDR3 is CASRTGRFYEQYF. The CDR3 DNA sequence: TGTGCCAGCAGGACAGGGAGATTCTACGAGCAGTACTTC. The whole variable domain, filled in from reference TRBV28 and TRBJ2-7, reads DVKVTQSSRYLVKRTGEKVFLECVQDMDHENMFWYRQDPGLGLRLIYFSYDVKMKEKGDIPEGYSVSREKKERFSLILESASTNQTSMYLCASRTGRFYEQYFGPGTRLTVT.

The chain uses TRBV11-3 and TRBJ1-1; D is uncertain. The CDR3 spans 14 residues. The germline V and J ends were trimmed by 5 bases and 3 bases, with 13 bases remaining between them. CDR1 SGHNT and CDR2 YENEEA come from the germline V gene. The chain's CDR3 is CASSRKERYTEAFF. For the CDR3, the DNA is TGTGCCAGCAGCCGGAAGGAGAGGTACACTGAAGCTTTCTTT.

The rearrangement uses TRBV2 and TRBJ1-6, with D unclear. The germline V and J ends were trimmed by 1 base and 6 bases, with 4 bases remaining between them. Germline V gene lookup returns CDR1 SNHLY and CDR2 FYNNEI. The CDR3 sequence is 13 residues long. CDR3 nucleotide sequence: TGTGCCAGCAGTGAAGTCGGTAATTCACCCCTCCACTTT. Protein product: CASSEVGNSPLHF.

The rearrangement uses TRBV30 and TRBJ2-3, with TRBD2 matching over 10 bases. V shed 2 bases and J 2 bases; nucleotides not matched to a gene: 7. The V gene's germline CDR1 is GTSNPN and CDR2 SVGIG (reference sequence). The CDR3 is made up of 16 amino acids. CDR3 in amino acids: CAWSPFLAGDTDTQYF. The CDR3 DNA is TGTGCCTGGAGTCCCTTCCTAGCGGGAGACACAGATACGCAGTATTTT.

This chain joins TRBV10-3 and TRBJ1-5; D is possibly TRBD1 (6 bases). The CDR3 covers 13 residues. The germline V and J ends were trimmed by 4 bases and 7 bases, with 11 bases remaining between them. Germline V gene lookup returns CDR1 ENHRY and CDR2 SYGVKD. The CDR3: CAISGAGDQPQHF. The CDR3 nucleotides are TGTGCCATCAGTGGGGCAGGGGACCAGCCCCAGCATTTT.

This clone was recorded once. The chain carries TRBV18 and TRBJ1-3; 10 nucleotides agree with TRBD1. V lost 3 bases and J lost 2; bases outside the gene matches: 4. CDR1 and CDR2 from the germline V gene are KGHSH and LQKENI. The CDR3 is made up of 16 amino acids. The CDR3: CASSPEGQGPGNTIYF. CDR3 coding DNA: TGTGCCAGCTCACCTGAGGGACAGGGGCCTGGAAACACCATATATTTT.

The chain uses TRBV9 and TRBJ2-7; 8 nucleotides align to TRBD1. From germline, CDR1 is SGDLS and CDR2 YYNGEE. Unmatched junction bases numbered 5, after V lost 4 bases and J lost 2 bases. There are 14 residues in the CDR3. CDR3: CASSLGQGPYEQYF. The DNA of the CDR3 is TGTGCCAGCAGCTTAGGACAGGGCCCCTACGAGCAGTACTTC.

The CDR3 nucleotides are TGTGCCAGCAGCGGGGGGACAGTCAACACCGGGGAGCTGTTTTTT. Protein sequence: CASSGGTVNTGELFF. This chain uses TRBV11-1 with TRBJ2-2; tentative D call: TRBD1 (7 bases). The CDR3 covers 15 residues. Germline assignment: CDR1 SGHAT and CDR2 FQDESV (reference sequence). Trimming cost V 5 bases and J 2 bases, with 12 bases left between them.

Written as DNA, the CDR3 is TGTGCCAGCAGGACCACGGCAGGCCAAGAGACCCAGTACTTC. Encoded protein: CASRTTAGQETQYF. The V gene is TRBV11-3, the J gene TRBJ2-5; D is ambiguous. Germline V gives CDR1 SGHNT, CDR2 YENEEA. V lost 6 bases to trimming and J lost 1 base, with 12 bases between them. The CDR3 has 14 residues.

The rearrangement links TRBV18 to TRBJ1-5; D is undetermined. The CDR3 spans 13 residues. V was trimmed by 2 bases and J by 6 bases, leaving 8 bases between them. The germline V gene encodes CDR1 KGHSH and CDR2 LQKENI. In nucleotides, the CDR3 is TGTGCCAGCTCACCAGGAGTTGGTCAGCCCCAGCATTTT. Residues: CASSPGVGQPQHF.

The V call is TRBV4-3, the J call TRBJ1-1; D gene uncertain. The V gene's germline CDR1 is LGHNA and CDR2 YSLEER. CDR3 length equals 14 residues. V shed 0 bases and J shed 2 bases, with 7 bases lying between them. The CDR3 protein is CASSQDLINTEAFF. The DNA of the CDR3 is TGCGCCAGCAGCCAAGATCTTATCAACACTGAAGCTTTCTTT.

This rearrangement joins TRBV18 to TRBJ1-1; possibly TRBD1 for D (5 bases). Trimming took 4 bases from V and 4 from J, leaving 19 bases between them. CDR3 length equals 16 residues. Germline assignment: CDR1 KGHSH and CDR2 LQKENI. The DNA for the CDR3 is TGTGCCAGCTCACTCCATGCTGACGGGGGGAGCACTGAAGCTTTCTTT. Amino acid sequence: CASSLHADGGSTEAFF.